This T cell receptor (beta chain) was obtained from a study of blood T cell repertoires in COVID-19. Overall study: COVID-19 samples, acute and convalescent, were from the United States, Italy and Spain.

Sequencing used immunoSEQ multiplex PCR; TCRdb keeps in-frame clones, though not all of them. The table shows 310,000 or so clones, with around 86% occurring only once. The CDR3 runs 14 residues. Trimming removed 2 bases at V and 8 bases at J, with 16 bases between. The germline gives CDR1 SGDLS, CDR2 YYNGEE. The sequenced sample was peripheral blood. This chain joins TRBV9 and TRBJ1-2; D is possibly TRBD1 (5 bases). The sequence was collected from a middle-aged man with active or convalescent COVID-19. The CDR3 nucleotides read TGTGCCAGCAGCGTCCGTATGGGGGGAGGCGGCTACACCTTC. Amino acid sequence: CASSVRMGGGGYTF.